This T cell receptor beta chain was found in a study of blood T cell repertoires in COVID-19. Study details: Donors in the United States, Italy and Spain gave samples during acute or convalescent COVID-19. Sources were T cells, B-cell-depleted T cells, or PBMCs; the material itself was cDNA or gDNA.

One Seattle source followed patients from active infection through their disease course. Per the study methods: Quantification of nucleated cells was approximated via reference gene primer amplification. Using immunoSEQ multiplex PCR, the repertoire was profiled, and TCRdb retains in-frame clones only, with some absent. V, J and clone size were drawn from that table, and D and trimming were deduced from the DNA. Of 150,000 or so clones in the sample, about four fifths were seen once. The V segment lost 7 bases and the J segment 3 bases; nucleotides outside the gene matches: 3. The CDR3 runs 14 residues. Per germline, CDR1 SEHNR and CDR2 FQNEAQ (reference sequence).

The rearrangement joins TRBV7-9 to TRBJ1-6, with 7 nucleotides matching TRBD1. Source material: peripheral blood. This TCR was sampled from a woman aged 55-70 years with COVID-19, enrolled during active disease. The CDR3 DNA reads TGTGCCAGCAACCCAGGGGGCTATAATTCACCCCTCCACTTT. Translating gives CASNPGGYNSPLHF. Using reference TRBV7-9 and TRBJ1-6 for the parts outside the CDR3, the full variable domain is DTGVSQNPRHKITKRGQNVTFRCDPISEHNRLYWYRQTLGQGPEFLTYFQNEAQLEKSRLLSDRFSAERPKGSFSTLEIQRTEQGDSAMYLCASNPGGYNSPLHFGNGTRLTVT.